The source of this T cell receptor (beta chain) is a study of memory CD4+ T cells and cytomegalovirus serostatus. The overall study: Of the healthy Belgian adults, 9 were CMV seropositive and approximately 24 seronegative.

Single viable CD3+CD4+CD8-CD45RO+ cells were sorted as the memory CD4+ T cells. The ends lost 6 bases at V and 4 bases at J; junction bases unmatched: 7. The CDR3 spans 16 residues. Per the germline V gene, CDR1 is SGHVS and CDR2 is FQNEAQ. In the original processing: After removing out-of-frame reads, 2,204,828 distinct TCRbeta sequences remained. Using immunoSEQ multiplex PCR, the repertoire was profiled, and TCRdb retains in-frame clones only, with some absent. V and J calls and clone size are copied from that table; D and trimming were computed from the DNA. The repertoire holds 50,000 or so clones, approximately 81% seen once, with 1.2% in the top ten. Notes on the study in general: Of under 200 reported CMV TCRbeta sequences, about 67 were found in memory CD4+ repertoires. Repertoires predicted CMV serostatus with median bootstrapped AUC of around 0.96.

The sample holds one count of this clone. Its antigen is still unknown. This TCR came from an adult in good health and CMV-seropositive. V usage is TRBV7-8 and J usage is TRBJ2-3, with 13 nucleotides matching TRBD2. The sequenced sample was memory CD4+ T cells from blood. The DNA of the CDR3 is TGTGCCAGCAGGAGACTAGCGGGGGGTGGGCCAGATACGCAGTATTTT. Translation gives CASRRLAGGGPDTQYF.